Each of the 27 T cell receptor beta chains below was sequenced from the same sample in a study of cytomegalovirus exposure and HLA in healthy donors. Primers: 60 Vbeta forward and 13 Jbeta reverse. This table comes from immunoSEQ multiplex PCR, and its TCRdb copy is limited to in-frame clones, with some not included. The table lists around 94,000 clones, approximately 82% of them singletons. Sequencing was done on a sample of PBMCs. These TCRs come from a man in his forties in good health and CMV-seronegative.

The chain links TRBV7-9 to TRBJ2-7; perhaps TRBD2 as D (6 bases). Germline lookup yields CDR1 SEHNR and CDR2 FQNEAQ (reference sequence). The CDR3 is 12 amino acids. With 11 bases removed from V and 6 bases from J, the gap between germline ends came to 17 bases. The CDR3 is CAAGRGLGEQYF. In DNA, the CDR3 is TGTGCCGCGGGACGAGGACTGGGCGAGCAGTACTTC.

This clone was observed once. The gene calls are TRBV6-1 and TRBJ2-1, with TRBD2 matching 10 bases. This CDR3 is built from 15 residues. Trimming took 2 bases from V and 3 from J; bases not matched to a gene: 1. The germline V gene has CDR1 MNHNS and CDR2 SASEGT. The CDR3 here is CASSELAGDYNEQFF. The CDR3 nucleotides are TGTGCCAGCAGTGAACTAGCGGGGGACTACAATGAGCAGTTCTTC.

The chain recombines TRBV5-4 with TRBJ2-2, with D maybe TRBD1 (5 bases). V gave up 4 bases and J gave up 0 bases, with 13 bases separating them. Germline CDR1 reads SGHNT; CDR2 reads YYREEE (reference sequence). The CDR3 loop spans 16 amino acids. CDR3 in DNA: TGTGCCAGCAGCGATAGACAGAAGTCGAACACCGGGGAGCTGTTTTTT. Its translation is CASSDRQKSNTGELFF. Based on the CDR3 plus reference TRBV5-4 and TRBJ2-2, the full variable domain is ETGVTQSPTHLIKTRGQQVTLRCSSQSGHNTVSWYQQALGQGPQFIFQYYREEENGRGNFPPRFSGLQFPNYSSELNVNALELDDSALYLCASSDRQKSNTGELFFGEGSRLTVL.

The CDR3 bases are TGTGCCAGCAGTCCTGGATTGGGGGCGCCGGGTTATGACACTGAAGCTTTCTTT. Translating it yields CASSPGLGAPGYDTEAFF. The chain has TRBV27 and TRBJ1-1; tentative D call: TRBD1 (6 bases). Germline V gene sequence: CDR1 MNHEY, CDR2 SMNVEV (reference sequence). The CDR3 sequence is 18 residues long. V dropped 5 bases and J dropped 3 bases, with 25 bases sitting between them.

The chain joins TRBV27 to TRBJ1-1, with D unresolved. The germline V gene encodes CDR1 MNHEY and CDR2 SMNVEV (reference sequence). The V and J ends lost 7 bases and 3 bases respectively, with 15 bases between them. This CDR3 is built from 14 residues. For the CDR3, the DNA is TGTGCCAGCATCCTTAACCAGTACGACACTGAAGCTTTCTTT. Translation: CASILNQYDTEAFF.

The chain combines TRBV2 with TRBJ1-2, with D possibly matching TRBD1 (6 bases). CDR1 is SNHLY, CDR2 FYNNEI, per germline. The CDR3 sequence is 14 residues long. Trimming left V 5 bases short and J 4 bases short, with 14 bases between. The chain's CDR3 is CASSIRQDFYGYTF. CDR3 sequence (DNA): TGTGCCAGCAGTATAAGACAGGACTTCTATGGCTACACCTTC.

V usage is TRBV7-6 and J usage is TRBJ2-5, with D possibly being TRBD1 (5 bases). With 3 bases removed from V and 1 base from J, the gap between germline ends came to 6 bases. The V gene's germline CDR1 is SGHVS and CDR2 FNYEAQ. The length of the CDR3 is 13 residues. The CDR3 is CASSLTVQETQYF. DNA for the CDR3: TGTGCCAGCAGCTTGACAGTCCAAGAGACCCAGTACTTC.

This rearrangement joins TRBV2 to TRBJ1-2; D gene unclear. This CDR3 spans 12 amino acids. The ends were cut back, 3 bases at V and 9 bases at J, with 11 bases in the middle. CDR1 and CDR2 from the germline V gene are SNHLY and FYNNEI. For the CDR3, the DNA is TGTGCCAGCAGTGACCACAGTCCCCGCTACACCTTC. Translation gives CASSDHSPRYTF.

The chain employs TRBV6-5 and TRBJ2-7, with 7 positions matching TRBD1. V lost 6 bases to trimming and J lost 5 bases; unmatched junction nucleotides: 10. This CDR3 has 14 amino acids. Germline V lookup: CDR1 MNHEY, CDR2 SVGAGI. The CDR3 region is CASRHERGPHEQYF. Written as DNA, the CDR3 is TGTGCCAGCAGACACGAAAGGGGGCCCCACGAGCAGTACTTC.

V gene TRBV7-2 combines with J gene TRBJ2-3, with D tentatively TRBD1 (5 bases). Germline loops: CDR1 SGHTA, CDR2 FQGNSA. This CDR3 region has 15 residues. V lost 1 base and J lost 6, with 14 bases in between. CDR3 sequence: CASSLGYQGADTQYF. For the CDR3, the DNA is TGTGCCAGCAGCTTAGGGTACCAAGGGGCGGATACGCAGTATTTT.

The chain has TRBV5-1 and TRBJ2-3; D is uncertain. This CDR3 has 14 residues. Germline loops: CDR1 SGHRS, CDR2 YFSETQ. Trimming shortened V by 0 bases and J by 0 bases, and 5 bases separated the two germline ends. The CDR3 loop is CASSLGTSTDTQYF. CDR3 nucleotide sequence: TGCGCCAGCAGCTTGGGAACTAGCACAGATACGCAGTATTTT.

This chain links TRBV4-1 with TRBJ2-2, with D perhaps matching TRBD1 (6 bases). The CDR3 length is 15 residues. From germline, CDR1 is MGHRA and CDR2 YSYEKL. The V end lost 5 bases, the J end lost 5 bases, and 15 bases lay between the germline ends. CDR3 region: CASSGPGHWTGELFF. CDR3 DNA sequence: TGCGCCAGCAGCGGACCGGGACATTGGACCGGGGAGCTGTTTTTT.

This chain connects TRBV7-2 to TRBJ2-2, with D possibly matching TRBD1 (5 bases). Trimming removed 2 bases from V and 5 bases from J, with 24 bases in between. Germline assignment: CDR1 SGHTA and CDR2 FQGNSA. The CDR3 contains 19 residues. For the CDR3, the DNA is TGTGCCAGCAGCTTAAAGCTGGTAGGGGCGACACTGTGGACCGGGGAGCTGTTTTTT. Encoded protein: CASSLKLVGATLWTGELFF.

The table lists this clone with a few counts. This chain joins TRBV19 and TRBJ2-5, with D perhaps TRBD2 (6 bases). V shed 3 bases and J shed 4 bases, with 15 bases lying between them. This CDR3 has 15 amino acids. Germline V gives CDR1 LNHDA, CDR2 SQIVND (reference sequence). The CDR3 DNA reads as TGTGCCAGTAGTATCGGGGTATTTAGCGGAGAGACCCAGTACTTC. Translated: CASSIGVFSGETQYF.

V gene TRBV10-3 combines with J gene TRBJ2-2; 9 bases agree with TRBD1. CDR3 length: 15 residues. Germline CDR1 and CDR2: ENHRY and SYGVKD. J gave up 4 bases and V 5 bases, and 5 bases lay outside the gene matches. CDR3 protein: CAISNTGGITGELFF. CDR3 nucleotides: TGTGCCATCAGTAATACAGGGGGCATCACCGGGGAGCTGTTTTTT.

This sequence joins TRBV9 and TRBJ2-1; perhaps TRBD1 as D (6 bases). Germline lookup yields CDR1 SGDLS and CDR2 YYNGEE. V dropped 3 bases and J dropped 5 bases, with 12 bases sitting between them. This CDR3 is built from 14 residues. In DNA, the CDR3 is TGTGCCAGCAGCGGTGGGGGACAAAACAATGAGCAGTTCTTC. This sequence encodes CASSGGGQNNEQFF. Full variable domain (rest looked up from reference TRBV9 and TRBJ2-1): DSGVTQTPKHLITATGQRVTLRCSPRSGDLSVYWYQQSLDQGLQFLIQYYNGEERAKGNILERFSAQQFPDLHSELNLSSLELGDSALYFCASSGGGQNNEQFFGPGTRLTVL.

The chain has TRBV11-2 and TRBJ1-5; 7 bases agree with TRBD1. CDR1 is SGHAT and CDR2 is FQNNGV in the germline V gene. V gave up 5 bases and J gave up 1 base; unmatched junction bases: 14. This CDR3 spans 18 amino acids. CDR3: CASSRLAGGLGSNQPQHF. The CDR3 nucleotides are TGTGCCAGCAGCCGCCTGGCAGGGGGTTTAGGAAGCAATCAGCCCCAGCATTTT.

This chain joins TRBV27 and TRBJ2-1; TRBD2 matches at 12 bases. Unmatched junction bases numbered 12, after V lost 2 bases and J lost 7 bases. The CDR3 extends over 18 amino acids. The germline CDR1 and CDR2 sequences are MNHEY and SMNVEV (reference sequence). Here the CDR3 reads CASSLRSLAGGVRNEQFF. The CDR3 DNA is TGTGCCAGCAGTTTACGATCGCTAGCGGGGGGGGTTCGTAATGAGCAGTTCTTC.

This clone was recorded once. The V gene is TRBV4-3, the J gene TRBJ2-7, with TRBD1 identical over 8 bases. Germline CDR1 is LGHNA and CDR2 is YSLEER. Trimming cost V 6 bases and J 0 bases; bases outside gene matches: 4. This CDR3 is built from 14 residues. The CDR3 here is CASSTQGGSYEQYF. The CDR3 DNA is TGCGCCAGCAGTACACAGGGGGGCTCCTACGAGCAGTACTTC.

This clone was seen a single time. The genes are TRBV5-5 and TRBJ2-1; 7 bases line up with TRBD1. Germline assignment: CDR1 SGHKS and CDR2 YYEKEE (reference sequence). The CDR3 contains 12 residues. The V gene end was trimmed by 3 bases and the J gene end by 10 bases; junction bases not matched to a gene: 4. The CDR3 bases are TGTGCCAGCAGCTCTACAGGGGTAGAGCAGTTCTTC. This codes for CASSSTGVEQFF.

V gene TRBV5-1 combines with J gene TRBJ1-2, with 7 positions matching TRBD1. The ends lost 0 bases at V and 4 bases at J; junction bases unmatched: 0. The germline gives CDR1 SGHRS, CDR2 YFSETQ. The CDR3 length is 13 residues. CDR3 nucleotide sequence: TGCGCCAGCAGCTTGGACAGGGGCTATGGCTACACCTTC. Its translation is CASSLDRGYGYTF.

V usage is TRBV7-6 and J usage is TRBJ2-3, with 7 bases identical to TRBD2. The germline CDR1 and CDR2 sequences are SGHVS and FNYEAQ. V was pared by 4 bases and J by 4 bases, with 14 bases of the junction left unmatched. This CDR3 region has 17 residues. The CDR3 DNA reads TGTGCCAGCAGCTCCCTAGGTGGGGGGGAATTCGCAGATACGCAGTATTTT. It yields the protein CASSSLGGGEFADTQYF.

The gene calls are TRBV4-3 and TRBJ2-7, with D tentatively TRBD2 (6 bases). The CDR3 length is 17 residues. V shed 4 bases and J shed 0 bases, with 19 bases lying between them. The germline V gene encodes CDR1 LGHNA and CDR2 YSLEER. This chain's CDR3 is CASSPRRRVQGSYEQYF. The CDR3 bases are TGCGCCAGCAGCCCCCGGCGGAGGGTCCAGGGCTCCTACGAGCAGTACTTC.

The rearrangement links TRBV6-5 to TRBJ1-1; 7 bases fit TRBD1. Germline V lookup: CDR1 MNHEY, CDR2 SVGAGI. J gave up 1 base and V 10 bases, and 3 bases lay outside the gene matches. The CDR3 is 12 residues long. The CDR3 DNA sequence: TGTGCCATAAGGACAGGGAACACTGAAGCTTTCTTT. This codes for CAIRTGNTEAFF.

V gene TRBV5-6 combines with J gene TRBJ1-2; 7 bases map to TRBD1. Germline V gene data show CDR1 as SGHDT and CDR2 as YYEEEE. V was pared by 4 bases and J by 7 bases, with 13 bases of the junction left unmatched. This CDR3 contains 15 residues. CDR3 sequence reads: CASSHSPGGRGGYTF. In DNA, the CDR3 is TGTGCCAGCAGCCACTCGCCAGGGGGGCGGGGTGGCTACACCTTC.

In this sample, this clone turned up once. The V call is TRBV5-1, the J call TRBJ2-1, with 7 bases that match TRBD1. This CDR3 spans 14 amino acids. V was pared by 3 bases and J by 5 bases, with 5 bases of the junction left unmatched. Germline V lookup: CDR1 SGHRS, CDR2 YFSETQ. The CDR3 reads CASSSWTGDNEQFF. Written as DNA, the CDR3 is TGCGCCAGCAGCTCCTGGACAGGTGACAATGAGCAGTTCTTC.

This rearrangement joins TRBV2 to TRBJ1-1; D is possibly TRBD1 (6 bases). Germline-derived CDR1 and CDR2 are SNHLY and FYNNEI. The CDR3 has 14 amino acids. V lost 3 bases and J lost 4, with 12 bases in between. In nucleotides, the CDR3 is TGTGCCAGCAGTGACTACAGGGAAGTCACTGAAGCTTTCTTT. It yields the protein CASSDYREVTEAFF.